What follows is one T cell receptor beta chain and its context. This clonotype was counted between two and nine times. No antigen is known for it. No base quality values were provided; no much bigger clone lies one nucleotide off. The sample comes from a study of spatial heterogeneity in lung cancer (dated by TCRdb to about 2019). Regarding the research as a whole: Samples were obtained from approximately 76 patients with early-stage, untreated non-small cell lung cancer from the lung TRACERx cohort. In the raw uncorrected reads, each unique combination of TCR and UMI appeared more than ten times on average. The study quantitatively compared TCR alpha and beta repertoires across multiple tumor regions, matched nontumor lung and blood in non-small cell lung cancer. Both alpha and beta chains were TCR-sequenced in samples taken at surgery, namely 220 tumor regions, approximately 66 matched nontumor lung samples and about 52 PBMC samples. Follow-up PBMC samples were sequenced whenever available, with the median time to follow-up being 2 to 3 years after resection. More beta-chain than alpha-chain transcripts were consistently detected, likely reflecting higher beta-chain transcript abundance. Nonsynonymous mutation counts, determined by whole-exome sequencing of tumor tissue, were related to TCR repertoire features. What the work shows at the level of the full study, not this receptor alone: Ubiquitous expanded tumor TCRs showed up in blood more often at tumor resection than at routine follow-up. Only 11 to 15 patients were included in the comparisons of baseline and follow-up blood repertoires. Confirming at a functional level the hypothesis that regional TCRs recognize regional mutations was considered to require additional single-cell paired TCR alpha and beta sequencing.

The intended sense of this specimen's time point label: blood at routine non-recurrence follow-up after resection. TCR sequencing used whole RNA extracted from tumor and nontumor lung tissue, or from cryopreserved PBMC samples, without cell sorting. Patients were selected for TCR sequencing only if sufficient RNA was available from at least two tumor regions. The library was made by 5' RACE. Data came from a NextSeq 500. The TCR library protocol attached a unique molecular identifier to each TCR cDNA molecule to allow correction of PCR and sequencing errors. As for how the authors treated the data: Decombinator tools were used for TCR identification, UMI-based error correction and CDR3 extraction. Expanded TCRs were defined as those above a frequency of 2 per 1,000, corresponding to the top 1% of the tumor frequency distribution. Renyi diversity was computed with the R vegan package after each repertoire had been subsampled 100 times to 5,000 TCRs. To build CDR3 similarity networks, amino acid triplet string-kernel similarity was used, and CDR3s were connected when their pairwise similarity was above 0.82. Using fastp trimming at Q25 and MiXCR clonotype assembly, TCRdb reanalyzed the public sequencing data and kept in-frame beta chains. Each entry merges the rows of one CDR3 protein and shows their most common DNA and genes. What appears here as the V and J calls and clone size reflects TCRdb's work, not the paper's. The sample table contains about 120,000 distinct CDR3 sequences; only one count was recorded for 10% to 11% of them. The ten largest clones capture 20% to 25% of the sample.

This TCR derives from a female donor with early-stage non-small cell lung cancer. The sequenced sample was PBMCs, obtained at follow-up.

The nucleotide sequence is given as TGTGCCAGCAGTTCCACTAGGGGCTTAGGTGAAGCTTTCTTT. It codes for CASSSTRGLGEAFF. The sequence links TRBV6-5 to TRBJ1-1; 5 matching bases give a weak D call of TRBD1. The CDR3, cysteine through phenylalanine, is 14 amino acids long. The read is trimmed to its CDR3 DNA, 42 bases read in frame from base 1. V and J are truncated by 4 bases and 7 bases respectively, leaving an intervening sequence of 16 bases. Looking up the germline V gene yields CDR1 MNHEY and CDR2 SVGAGI.